Below, 10 T cell receptor beta chains from the same sample are listed, as sequenced in a study of beta chain features in type 1 diabetes. Findings of the study overall: Shorter TCRB CDR3s, moderately but significantly so, were found in Type 1 diabetes patients in all four CD4+ subsets.

Their antigens remain unidentified. The authors reverse transcribed all of the isolated RNA, so sequencing captured expressed TCRB transcripts. Only in-frame clones appear in the TCRdb table, and some are missing; sequencing was by immunoSEQ multiplex PCR. The sample lists a few hundred thousand clones; around 13% were seen once. Sequenced sample: naive CD4+ T cells from blood. All receptors come from a young woman with type 1 diabetes.

This chain links TRBV4-1 with TRBJ2-3, with 9 bases fitting TRBD1. V was clipped by 2 bases and J by 6 bases; unmatched bases: 15. The CDR3 covers 18 residues. CDR1 is MGHRA, CDR2 YSYEKL, per germline. CDR3 loop: CASSQPRPGQGLIDTQYF. CDR3 bases: TGCGCCAGCAGCCAACCCCGACCGGGACAGGGTTTAATTGATACGCAGTATTTT.

This clone was detected a few times. The chain has TRBV30 and TRBJ1-2; 9 positions agree with TRBD1. The CDR3 totals 14 residues. Germline V gene lookup returns CDR1 GTSNPN and CDR2 SVGIG (reference sequence). J lost 4 bases, V lost 3 bases, and 6 bases had no gene match. DNA of the CDR3: TGTGCCTGGAGCCGGACAGGGGTAACCTATGGCTACACCTTC. The encoded protein is CAWSRTGVTYGYTF.

This clone was counted only a few times. This chain joins TRBV13 and TRBJ2-2; 9 bases map to TRBD1. The V segment lost 5 bases and the J segment 7 bases; nucleotides outside the gene matches: 11. CDR1 is PRHDT, CDR2 FYEKMQ, per germline (reference sequence). The CDR3 length is 16 residues. The CDR3 sequence: CASSHQDRGRVGELFF. DNA for the CDR3: TGTGCCAGCAGCCACCAGGACAGGGGACGCGTCGGGGAGCTGTTTTTT.

The chain couples TRBV9 to TRBJ2-3; D gene ambiguous. The CDR3 consists of 10 residues. In germline, CDR1 is SGDLS, CDR2 YYNGEE. Trimming shortened V by 8 bases and J by 6 bases, and 7 bases separated the two germline ends. The CDR3 DNA follows: TGTGCCAGTCCGTTGGATACGCAGTATTTT. As protein: CASPLDTQYF.

This clone has a handful of counts. V and J are TRBV29-1 and TRBJ1-3; D is possibly TRBD1 (6 bases). The V end lost 5 bases, the J end lost 4 bases, and 12 bases lay between the germline ends. From germline, CDR1 is SQVTM and CDR2 ANQGSEA. This CDR3 contains 13 residues. In nucleotides, the CDR3 is TGCAGCGTTCGGGGGGCAGGAGGAAACACCATATATTTT. Translating gives CSVRGAGGNTIYF.

The chain has TRBV28 and TRBJ1-2; 8 bases are shared with TRBD1. Germline loops: CDR1 MDHEN, CDR2 SYDVKM. V shed 2 bases, J shed 7 bases, and the junction held 6 bases outside the gene matches. The CDR3 runs 14 residues. Here the CDR3 DNA reads TGTGCCAGCAGTTTAACAGGGGGACGATTTGGCTACACCTTC. Translated, it gives CASSLTGGRFGYTF.

This chain links TRBV29-1 with TRBJ2-1; D is possibly TRBD2 (6 bases). CDR1 is SQVTM and CDR2 is ANQGSEA in the germline V gene. V was trimmed by 0 bases and J by 12 bases, leaving 12 bases between them. This CDR3 has 12 residues. The CDR3: CSVEERRGGQFF. CDR3 in DNA: TGCAGCGTTGAAGAGAGGAGGGGCGGGCAGTTCTTC.

V gene TRBV4-3 combines with J gene TRBJ2-3; TRBD2 matches 8 bases. This CDR3 region has 15 residues. The ends lost 4 bases at V and 3 bases at J; junction bases unmatched: 6. Germline lookup yields CDR1 LGHNA and CDR2 YSLEER. Here the CDR3 reads CASSRSGSQTDTQYF. The CDR3 coding sequence is TGCGCCAGCAGCCGAAGCGGGAGCCAAACAGATACGCAGTATTTT.

This clone was seen more than once but under ten times. V is TRBV5-1 and J is TRBJ2-2; D possibly corresponds to TRBD1 (6 bases). Trimming shortened V by 0 bases and J by 7 bases, and 10 bases separated the two germline ends. Germline-derived CDR1 and CDR2 are SGHRS and YFSETQ. CDR3 length equals 14 residues. DNA for the CDR3: TGCGCCAGCAGCTTGGACAGGGCCGGCGGGGAGCTGTTTTTT. It specifies CASSLDRAGGELFF.

The sample holds a few counts of this clone. The V call is TRBV5-1, the J call TRBJ1-6; 9 bases are a match to TRBD1. Germline assignment: CDR1 SGHRS and CDR2 YFSETQ. The junction had 13 bases not matched to a gene; V was cut back by 5 bases and J by 10 bases. The CDR3 totals 16 residues. CDR3 residues: CASSFSPGTGQSPLHF. The CDR3 region has the DNA TGCGCCAGCAGTTTTTCCCCCGGGACAGGGCAGTCACCCCTCCACTTT.